These 25 T cell receptor beta chains share one sample of origin, sequenced in a study of PD-L1 blockade in urothelial cancer. Repertoires were generated with immunoSEQ multiplex PCR, while TCRdb's copy carries only in-frame clones and drops some. Among fewer than 2,000 clones listed, approximately 35% were seen once. This specimen consisted of tumor tissue, obtained before atezolizumab (anti-PD-L1) treatment. These receptors were taken from a man in his forties or fifties with urothelial cancer.

In its sample, this clone was seen once. This chain connects TRBV18 to TRBJ2-1; TRBD1 matches at 7 bases. V shed 1 base and J 1 base; nucleotides not matched to a gene: 4. CDR1 and CDR2 (germline): KGHSH, LQKENI. CDR3 length equals 16 residues. The CDR3 sequence: CASSPLGGASYNEQFF. Here the CDR3 DNA reads TGTGCCAGCTCACCACTAGGGGGCGCATCCTACAATGAGCAGTTCTTC.

This chain uses TRBV7-6 with TRBJ2-3, with 9 bases matching TRBD2. CDR1 and CDR2 from the germline V gene are SGHVS and FNYEAQ. V trimming: 2 bases; J trimming: 0 bases; junction bases outside the gene matches: 3. The CDR3 sequence is 16 residues long. The CDR3: CASSLLSGSSTDTQYF. CDR3 DNA sequence: TGTGCCAGCAGCTTACTTAGCGGGAGTAGCACAGATACGCAGTATTTT.

The chain recombines TRBV29-1 with TRBJ2-3; 7 bases fit TRBD1. Germline V gives CDR1 SQVTM, CDR2 ANQGSEA. V shed 4 bases, J shed 6 bases, and the junction held 4 bases outside the gene matches. This CDR3 spans 12 amino acids. The CDR3 here is CSVATGWDTQYF. CDR3 coding DNA: TGCAGCGTTGCGACAGGGTGGGATACGCAGTATTTT.

The chain links TRBV18 to TRBJ1-1; the match to TRBD1 covers 9 bases. The ends lost 2 bases at V and 8 bases at J; junction bases unmatched: 6. This CDR3 has 14 amino acids. The V gene's germline CDR1 is KGHSH and CDR2 LQKENI. Here the CDR3 reads CASSPTGTGIEAFF. CDR3 nucleotides: TGTGCCAGCTCACCAACCGGGACAGGGATCGAAGCTTTCTTT.

The V gene is TRBV30, the J gene TRBJ2-2; TRBD1 agrees at 7 bases. This CDR3 has 15 residues. CDR1 and CDR2 (germline): GTSNPN, SVGIG (reference sequence). V lost 2 bases to trimming and J lost 0 bases; unmatched junction nucleotides: 3. CDR3 coding DNA: TGTGCCTGGAGTCCTGGGACAGCGAACACCGGGGAGCTGTTTTTT. This translates into CAWSPGTANTGELFF.

The V call is TRBV28, the J call TRBJ1-6, with D possibly TRBD1 on 5 matching bases. Germline V CDR1 and CDR2: MDHEN, SYDVKM. Trimming took 6 bases from V and 0 from J, leaving 15 bases between them. CDR3 length equals 17 residues. The CDR3 here is CASSSGRSSSYNSPLHF. CDR3 DNA sequence: TGTGCCAGCAGCTCGGGACGTTCAAGCTCCTATAATTCACCCCTCCACTTT. The variable domain in full, with the rest retrieved from reference TRBV28 and TRBJ1-6, is DVKVTQSSRYLVKRTGEKVFLECVQDMDHENMFWYRQDPGLGLRLIYFSYDVKMKEKGDIPEGYSVSREKKERFSLILESASTNQTSMYLCASSSGRSSSYNSPLHFGNGTRLTVT.

This rearrangement joins TRBV2 to TRBJ2-7, with 7 bases identical to TRBD2. CDR1 and CDR2 (germline): SNHLY, FYNNEI. J was trimmed by 0 bases and V by 6 bases; bases with no gene match: 8. The CDR3 is 15 amino acids. CDR3 nucleotides: TGTGCCAGCAGCTTTAGCGGGTCGAGCTCCTACGAGCAGTACTTC. This gives the protein CASSFSGSSSYEQYF.

V is TRBV28 and J is TRBJ2-7, with 7 bases identical to TRBD1. Trimming removed 5 bases from V and 7 bases from J; junction bases left unmatched: 20. This CDR3 is 17 amino acids long. Germline V CDR1 and CDR2: MDHEN, SYDVKM. As DNA, the CDR3 is TGTGCCAGCAGTGCCAACGCCTGGGGACAGCTCTCGGGGGAGCAGTACTTC. Translation: CASSANAWGQLSGEQYF.

This clone was picked up a small number of times. The chain has TRBV12-1 and TRBJ1-6; whether TRBD1, the table's D call, matches the DNA was not checked. TRBV12-1 is termed a pseudogene. This CDR3 has 15 residues. The DNA of the CDR3 is TGTGCCAGCAGCCTTCCGGCACAGGGATCGGCACCCCTCCACTTT. It codes for CASSLPAQGSAPLHF.

DNA for the CDR3: TGTGCCACCAGCAGAGGAAAGGGGGCGTCCCCTGAAGCTTTCTTT. It specifies CATSRGKGASPEAFF. This sequence joins TRBV15 and TRBJ1-1; TRBD1 agrees at 7 bases. Per the germline V gene, CDR1 is LNHNV and CDR2 is YYDKDF (reference sequence). The CDR3 is made up of 15 amino acids. Losses at the gene ends were 1 base for V and 6 bases for J; bases not matched to a gene: 8.

This clone occurred a few times. The V and J genes are TRBV19 and TRBJ2-2; D gene uncertain. The CDR3 is 15 residues long. Germline-derived CDR1 and CDR2 are LNHDA and SQIVND (reference sequence). Trimming removed 7 bases from V and 4 bases from J, with 16 bases in between. The CDR3 is CASMQLNPSTGELFF. For the CDR3, the DNA is TGTGCCAGTATGCAGCTAAACCCTTCCACCGGGGAGCTGTTTTTT. Supplemented by reference TRBV19 and TRBJ2-2, the full variable domain reads DGGITQSPKYLFRKEGQNVTLSCEQNLNHDAMYWYRQDPGQGLRLIYYSQIVNDFQKGDIAEGYSVSREKKESFPLTVTSAQKNPTAFYLCASMQLNPSTGELFFGEGSRLTVL.

The chain employs TRBV19 and TRBJ2-2; 9 bases line up with TRBD2. The CDR3 has 15 amino acids. CDR1 and CDR2 (germline): LNHDA, SQIVND (reference sequence). V lost 7 bases to trimming and J lost 2 bases; unmatched junction nucleotides: 5. CDR3 sequence (DNA): TGTGCCAGTATTCGTAGCGGGAGAAACACCGGGGAGCTGTTTTTT. Encoded protein: CASIRSGRNTGELFF.

V gene TRBV6-8 combines with J gene TRBJ2-7; 10 nucleotides line up with TRBD2. The CDR3 covers 16 residues. Per the germline V gene, CDR1 is MNHGY and CDR2 is SAAAGT. V shed 10 bases and J 2 bases; nucleotides not matched to a gene: 14. The CDR3 sequence: CAISGGLATQTYEQYF. CDR3 nucleotides: TGTGCCATCAGCGGGGGACTAGCGACTCAAACCTACGAGCAGTACTTC.

The chain has TRBV29-1 and TRBJ1-1; TRBD1 might be the D (5 bases). The V gene's germline CDR1 is SQVTM and CDR2 ANQGSEA. Trimming stripped 7 bases from V and 6 bases from J, with 18 bases between. The CDR3 is 13 amino acids. CDR3 sequence: CSGAGTVSAEAFF. For the CDR3, the DNA is TGCAGCGGGGCCGGGACGGTGAGCGCTGAAGCTTTCTTT.

The rearrangement links TRBV30 to TRBJ2-4; 10 nucleotides match TRBD2. The germline CDR1 and CDR2 sequences are GTSNPN and SVGIG (reference sequence). The CDR3 spans 13 residues. J was trimmed by 3 bases and V by 8 bases; bases with no gene match: 4. The chain's CDR3 is CAGSGRGKNIQYF. The CDR3 DNA follows: TGTGCCGGAAGCGGGAGGGGCAAAAACATTCAGTACTTC.

This clone was recorded a few times. The rearrangement joins TRBV9 to TRBJ2-3; no reliable D call. V gave up 0 bases and J gave up 4 bases, with 9 bases separating them. The CDR3 is 14 amino acids. Germline V gives CDR1 SGDLS, CDR2 YYNGEE. The CDR3 reads CASSVANPPDTQYF. CDR3 DNA: TGTGCCAGCAGCGTAGCTAACCCGCCAGATACGCAGTATTTT.

The chain recombines TRBV5-1 with TRBJ2-3, with 10 positions matching TRBD2. The CDR3 contains 15 residues. The V gene end was trimmed by 0 bases and the J gene end by 6 bases; junction bases not matched to a gene: 4. Germline-derived CDR1 and CDR2 are SGHRS and YFSETQ. CDR3: CASSLVVSGRDTQYF. The CDR3 bases are TGCGCCAGCAGCTTGGTGGTTAGCGGGAGGGATACGCAGTATTTT.

This chain connects TRBV5-1 to TRBJ2-1; 10 bases are shared with TRBD2. There are 16 residues in the CDR3. The V and J ends lost 4 bases and 4 bases, in that order; junction bases with no gene match: 8. Per germline, CDR1 SGHRS and CDR2 YFSETQ. The CDR3 is CASSRTSGLEYNEQFF. The CDR3 region has the DNA TGCGCCAGCAGCCGGACTAGCGGACTAGAGTACAATGAGCAGTTCTTC.

By its share, this clone is medium-sized. This chain connects TRBV6-8 to TRBJ2-7, with 11 bases that match TRBD2. The ends lost 7 bases at V and 1 base at J; junction bases unmatched: 6. The germline gives CDR1 MNHGY, CDR2 SAAAGT. This CDR3 spans 15 amino acids. Here the CDR3 reads CASNSVAGGSYEQYF. CDR3 bases: TGTGCCAGCAATTCGGTAGCGGGAGGGTCCTACGAGCAGTACTTC.

The CDR3 protein is CSVDKGLMNTEAFF. As DNA, the CDR3 is TGCAGCGTTGACAAGGGACTTATGAACACTGAAGCTTTCTTT. The J gene is TRBJ1-1, the V gene TRBV29-1, with D possibly matching TRBD1 (5 bases). The CDR3 consists of 14 residues. Trimming pared 3 bases from V and 0 bases from J, leaving 11 bases between. Germline V CDR1 and CDR2: SQVTM, ANQGSEA.

This clone was detected a few times. The rearrangement links TRBV6-7 to TRBJ1-2, with a weak D call TRBD1 (5 bases). TRBV6-7 belongs to the ORF category, with a function that is uncertain. V was clipped by 8 bases and J by 5 bases, with 15 bases between them. The CDR3 loop spans 13 amino acids. This CDR3 reads CASAGGPEYGYTF. The CDR3 DNA sequence: TGTGCCAGCGCCGGGGGTCCCGAATATGGCTACACCTTC.

This clone showed up just a few times. The V call is TRBV6-8, the J call TRBJ1-3, with D hard to call. Per the germline V gene, CDR1 is MNHGY and CDR2 is SAAAGT. Trimming removed 9 bases at V and 0 bases at J, with 15 bases between. The CDR3 is 15 residues long. In DNA, the CDR3 is TGTGCCAGAATAGGCCCATCTTACTCTGGAAACACCATATATTTT. Its translation is CARIGPSYSGNTIYF.

To note about this clone: Germline is not matched at one junction end, which may reflect a read error. At the DNA level, this CDR3 is encoded by other sequences in the same sample as well. J is TRBJ2-5 and V is TRBV9; the D call may be TRBD1 or TRBD2 (5 bases each). Germline lookup yields CDR1 SGDLS and CDR2 YYNGEE. The CDR3 length is 16 residues. CDR3 in DNA: TGTGCTAGCAGCGTAGGTGGGGGACGGTTTCAAGAGACCCAGTACTTC. Encoded protein: CASSVGGGRFQETQYF.

This chain connects TRBV6-8 to TRBJ1-2, with 10 bases fitting TRBD1. The V gene's germline CDR1 is MNHGY and CDR2 SAAAGT. There are 14 residues in the CDR3. The V and J ends lost 5 bases and 8 bases, in that order; junction bases with no gene match: 8. CDR3 region: CASSDLTGGGGYTF. CDR3 sequence (DNA): TGTGCCAGCAGTGACTTGACAGGGGGCGGCGGCTACACCTTC.

This clone is medium-sized in the sample. This sequence joins TRBV11-3 and TRBJ2-2; 14 bases match TRBD2. Germline V gives CDR1 SGHNT, CDR2 YENEEA. V shed 4 bases and J 7 bases; nucleotides not matched to a gene: 5. The CDR3 extends over 16 amino acids. CDR3 amino acids: CASSSGLAGVDGELFF. CDR3 in DNA: TGTGCCAGCAGCTCGGGACTAGCGGGAGTTGACGGGGAGCTGTTTTTT.